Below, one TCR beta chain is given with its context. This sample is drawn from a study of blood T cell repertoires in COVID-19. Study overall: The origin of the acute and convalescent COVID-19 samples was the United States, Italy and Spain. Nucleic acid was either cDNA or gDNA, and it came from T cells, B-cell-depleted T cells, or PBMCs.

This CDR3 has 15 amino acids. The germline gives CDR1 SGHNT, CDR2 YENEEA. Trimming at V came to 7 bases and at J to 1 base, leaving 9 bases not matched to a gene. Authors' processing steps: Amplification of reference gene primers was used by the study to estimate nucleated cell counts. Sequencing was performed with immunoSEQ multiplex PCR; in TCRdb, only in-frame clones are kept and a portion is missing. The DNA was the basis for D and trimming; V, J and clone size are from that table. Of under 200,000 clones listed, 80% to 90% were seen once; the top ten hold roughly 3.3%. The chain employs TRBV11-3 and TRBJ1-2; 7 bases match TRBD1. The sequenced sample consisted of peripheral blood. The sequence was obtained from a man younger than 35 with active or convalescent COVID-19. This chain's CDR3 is CASNTGAPINYGYTF. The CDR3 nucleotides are TGTGCCAGCAACACAGGGGCACCCATTAACTATGGCTACACCTTC. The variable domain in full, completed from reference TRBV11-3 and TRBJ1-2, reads EAGVVQSPRYKIIEKKQPVAFWCNPISGHNTLYWYLQNLGQGPELLIRYENEEAVDDSQLPKDRFSAERLKGVDSTLKIQPAELGDSAVYLCASNTGAPINYGYTFGSGTRLTVV.